The 24 T cell receptor beta chains reported below all come from one sample, sequenced in a study of cytomegalovirus exposure and HLA in healthy donors. Amplification used 60 Vbeta primers and 13 Jbeta primers. Profiled with immunoSEQ multiplex PCR; TCRdb holds only in-frame clones, not every one. The repertoire consists of about 71,000 clones, with about 71% occurring once and the leading ten covering roughly 10%. The specimen sequenced was PBMCs. The receptors shown here come from a woman aged 50 to 65 in good health and CMV-seropositive.

The chain recombines TRBV30 with TRBJ1-5; TRBD1 might be the D (6 bases). The germline V and J ends were trimmed by 1 base and 0 bases, with 7 bases remaining between them. This CDR3 spans 14 amino acids. CDR1 is GTSNPN and CDR2 is SVGIG in the germline V gene (reference sequence). The DNA for the CDR3 is TGTGCCTGGAGTGCGACAGGTAGCAATCAGCCCCAGCATTTT. This sequence encodes CAWSATGSNQPQHF.

The chain uses TRBV19 and TRBJ1-5; D call uncertain. CDR1 and CDR2 from the germline V gene are LNHDA and SQIVND (reference sequence). Trimming removed 6 bases from V and 0 bases from J, with 6 bases in between. This CDR3 is built from 13 residues. The CDR3 here is CASSQFSNQPQHF. CDR3 DNA: TGTGCCAGTAGCCAGTTTAGCAATCAGCCCCAGCATTTT.

This chain links TRBV7-9 with TRBJ1-3, with D tentatively TRBD1 (5 bases). Trimming removed 5 bases from V and 0 bases from J, with 14 bases in between. Germline V CDR1 and CDR2: SEHNR, FQNEAQ (reference sequence). The CDR3 loop spans 16 amino acids. The CDR3 reads CASSGRQKSSGNTIYF. The CDR3, as DNA: TGTGCCAGCAGCGGAAGACAGAAGAGCTCTGGAAACACCATATATTTT. The full variable domain, its missing parts supplied by reference TRBV7-9 and TRBJ1-3, is DTGVSQNPRHKITKRGQNVTFRCDPISEHNRLYWYRQTLGQGPEFLTYFQNEAQLEKSRLLSDRFSAERPKGSFSTLEIQRTEQGDSAMYLCASSGRQKSSGNTIYFGEGSWLTVV.

The rearrangement links TRBV10-2 to TRBJ1-5, with 9 bases fitting TRBD1. The CDR3 runs to 20 residues. J was trimmed by 0 bases and V by 2 bases; bases with no gene match: 14. Germline V CDR1 and CDR2: WSHSY, SAAADI. The CDR3 DNA is TGCGCCAGCAGTGAGGGTTATGGGGACAGGGAGGGGGGTAGCAATCAGCCCCAGCATTTT. Its translation: CASSEGYGDREGGSNQPQHF.

This chain links TRBV27 with TRBJ2-3; TRBD2 matches at 16 bases. V gave up 2 bases and J gave up 6 bases; unmatched junction bases: 8. Germline V lookup: CDR1 MNHEY, CDR2 SMNVEV (reference sequence). This CDR3 region has 18 residues. CDR3 nucleotide sequence: TGTGCCAGCAGTTTAGCCCAACCGGGACTAGCGGGGGGGGATACGCAGTATTTT. Translated, it gives CASSLAQPGLAGGDTQYF.

V usage is TRBV7-2 and J usage is TRBJ1-2; D is undetermined. V was clipped by 2 bases and J by 9 bases, with 19 bases between them. The germline V gene has CDR1 SGHTA and CDR2 FQGNSA. CDR3 length equals 15 residues. This CDR3 is CASSLRLGRDGSYTF. The DNA for the CDR3 is TGTGCCAGCAGCTTAAGGTTGGGTCGGGATGGGAGCTACACCTTC.

The chain couples TRBV18 to TRBJ2-2; 10 bases fit TRBD2. The CDR3 runs 16 residues. J gave up 2 bases and V 6 bases, and 6 bases lay outside the gene matches. CDR1 and CDR2 (germline): KGHSH, LQKENI. The CDR3 bases are TGTGCCAGCTCGCGGTCTAGCGGGGGCAACACCGGGGAGCTGTTTTTT. It is translated as CASSRSSGGNTGELFF.

DNA of the CDR3: TGTGCCAGCAGTCTATACCTAAACAGGGACAATCAGCCCCAGCATTTT. Translating it yields CASSLYLNRDNQPQHF. V and J are TRBV28 and TRBJ1-5, with D possibly matching TRBD1 (6 bases). Trimming took off 5 bases at V and 3 bases at J, with 17 bases between the two ends. Per the germline V gene, CDR1 is MDHEN and CDR2 is SYDVKM. The length of the CDR3 is 16 residues.

The CDR3 is CASSLERRQEQYF. The CDR3 DNA follows: TGTGCCAGCAGCTTGGAAAGGCGGCAAGAGCAGTACTTC. The chain uses TRBV5-5 and TRBJ2-7; no definite D call. CDR3 length: 13 residues. The ends were cut back, 0 bases at V and 7 bases at J, with 11 bases in the middle. CDR1 SGHKS and CDR2 YYEKEE come from the germline V gene (reference sequence).

This clone was detected only a few times. This chain connects TRBV7-9 to TRBJ1-1, with D unresolved. V lost 4 bases and J 8 bases, leaving 11 bases between the germline ends. Germline V gene sequence: CDR1 SEHNR, CDR2 FQNEAQ (reference sequence). The CDR3 runs 12 residues. CDR3 bases: TGTGCCAGCAGCTCCCGGCGGGTGGAAGCTTTCTTT. Translated: CASSSRRVEAFF.

The genes are TRBV9 and TRBJ1-1; no definite D call. Trimming took 3 bases from V and 3 from J, leaving 6 bases between them. The CDR3 loop spans 12 amino acids. CDR1 SGDLS and CDR2 YYNGEE come from the germline V gene. CDR3 DNA: TGTGCCAGCAGCGCCCAGGACACTGAAGCTTTCTTT. Translation: CASSAQDTEAFF. The complete variable domain, with remaining parts taken from reference TRBV9 and TRBJ1-1, reads DSGVTQTPKHLITATGQRVTLRCSPRSGDLSVYWYQQSLDQGLQFLIQYYNGEERAKGNILERFSAQQFPDLHSELNLSSLELGDSALYFCASSAQDTEAFFGQGTRLTVV.

This chain connects TRBV7-8 to TRBJ2-5; D gene ambiguous. V was cut by 1 base and J by 5 bases, with 8 bases left in between. Germline V gene data show CDR1 as SGHVS and CDR2 as FQNEAQ. This CDR3 contains 13 residues. CDR3 DNA: TGTGCCAGCAGCTTAGGTCCCGAGGAGACCCAGTACTTC. Protein sequence: CASSLGPEETQYF.

This rearrangement joins TRBV6-1 to TRBJ1-5; D call uncertain. The CDR3 runs 15 residues. CDR1 is MNHNS, CDR2 SASEGT, per germline. V was trimmed by 8 bases and J by 2 bases, leaving 16 bases between them. The CDR3 here is CASLEAAGGNQPQHF. The CDR3 DNA follows: TGTGCCAGCCTTGAAGCGGCCGGAGGCAATCAGCCCCAGCATTTT.

This clone came up a few times. Other DNA sequences of this sample code for an identical CDR3. The V call is TRBV19, the J call TRBJ1-5; 9 nucleotides match TRBD1. From germline, CDR1 is LNHDA and CDR2 SQIVND (reference sequence). This CDR3 has 14 amino acids. V dropped 4 bases and J dropped 4; count of bases not matched to a gene: 2. CDR3 coding DNA: TGTGCCAGTAGTAGAGGGACAGGGAATCAGCCCCAGCATTTT. This translates into CASSRGTGNQPQHF.

This chain uses TRBV9 with TRBJ2-3; tentative D call: TRBD2 (6 bases). CDR1 and CDR2 from the germline V gene are SGDLS and YYNGEE. The CDR3 contains 15 residues. Trimming took off 2 bases at V and 4 bases at J, with 14 bases between the two ends. CDR3 bases: TGTGCCAGCAGCGTCCTCGGGGAGGCTGCAGATACGCAGTATTTT. Translation gives CASSVLGEAADTQYF.

J is TRBJ2-1 and V is TRBV28, with TRBD1 matching 10 bases. Germline V gene sequence: CDR1 MDHEN, CDR2 SYDVKM. The CDR3 spans 16 residues. Trimming cost V 2 bases and J 3 bases; bases outside gene matches: 4. The CDR3 nucleotides read TGTGCCAGCAGTTTAGGGGGGACAGGGGACTACAATGAGCAGTTCTTC. Translating it yields CASSLGGTGDYNEQFF.

V is TRBV7-6 and J is TRBJ2-5, with 9 positions matching TRBD2. The CDR3 loop spans 14 amino acids. The germline V gene encodes CDR1 SGHVS and CDR2 FNYEAQ. V lost 3 bases and J lost 5; bases outside the gene matches: 4. As DNA, the CDR3 is TGTGCCAGCAGCTTTGGACTAGCGAGGGAGACCCAGTACTTC. Encoded protein: CASSFGLARETQYF.

This clone was observed a handful of times. The chain couples TRBV29-1 to TRBJ1-4; the D gene is possibly TRBD1 (5 bases). Germline CDR1 reads SQVTM; CDR2 reads ANQGSEA. The CDR3 sequence is 13 residues long. Between the trimmed V and J ends, which lost 5 bases and 3 bases, there was a span of 10 bases. The CDR3 DNA sequence: TGCAGCGTTAAGACAGTCTCTAATGAAAAACTGTTTTTT. Its translation: CSVKTVSNEKLFF.

This clone was picked up a small number of times. J is TRBJ1-1 and V is TRBV27, with 9 bases matching TRBD1. The CDR3 covers 12 residues. Germline CDR1 and CDR2: MNHEY and SMNVEV (reference sequence). J lost 10 bases, V lost 3 bases, and 3 bases had no gene match. The CDR3 region has the DNA TGTGCCAGCAGTTTCAGGACAGGGGCAGCTTTCTTT. Its protein product is CASSFRTGAAFF.

The genes are TRBV9 and TRBJ1-1; 9 bases fit TRBD1. Losses at the gene ends were 4 bases for V and 1 base for J; bases not matched to a gene: 8. CDR3 length: 16 amino acids. The germline gives CDR1 SGDLS, CDR2 YYNGEE. CDR3 sequence reads: CASSPDRGSGNTEAFF. The CDR3 DNA sequence: TGTGCCAGCAGCCCCGACAGGGGGTCAGGGAACACTGAAGCTTTCTTT. Full variable domain (rest looked up from reference TRBV9 and TRBJ1-1): DSGVTQTPKHLITATGQRVTLRCSPRSGDLSVYWYQQSLDQGLQFLIQYYNGEERAKGNILERFSAQQFPDLHSELNLSSLELGDSALYFCASSPDRGSGNTEAFFGQGTRLTVV.

The chain employs TRBV2 and TRBJ2-2, with TRBD1 matching 11 bases. This CDR3 has 15 residues. In germline, CDR1 is SNHLY, CDR2 FYNNEI. V dropped 5 bases and J dropped 4; count of bases not matched to a gene: 3. The CDR3 region is CASSPDRGRTGELFF. In DNA, the CDR3 is TGTGCCAGCAGTCCGGACAGGGGGCGCACCGGGGAGCTGTTTTTT.

J is TRBJ2-1 and V is TRBV27, with 10 bases aligning to TRBD2. The CDR3 covers 17 residues. V shed 0 bases and J 7 bases; nucleotides not matched to a gene: 9. In germline, CDR1 is MNHEY, CDR2 SMNVEV (reference sequence). For the CDR3, the DNA is TGTGCCAGCAGTTTATCAGGGGGAGCGGGAGGGTATAATGAGCAGTTCTTC. Encoded protein: CASSLSGGAGGYNEQFF.

V gene TRBV20-1 combines with J gene TRBJ2-5, with D perhaps matching TRBD2 (6 bases). Trimming stripped 6 bases from V and 4 bases from J, with 9 bases between. Looked up from germline, CDR1 is DFQATT and CDR2 is SNEGSKA (reference sequence). This CDR3 has 11 residues. The CDR3 DNA follows: TGCAGTGCCCGCGGGGCAGAGACCCAGTACTTC. Its protein is CSARGAETQYF.

The chain recombines TRBV7-8 with TRBJ2-7, with a weak D call TRBD1 (5 bases). Germline assignment: CDR1 SGHVS and CDR2 FQNEAQ. Trimming stripped 1 base from V and 3 bases from J, with 10 bases between. The CDR3 is 14 residues long. The CDR3: CASSLGVGVYEQYF. The CDR3 DNA follows: TGTGCCAGCAGCTTAGGGGTAGGGGTCTACGAGCAGTACTTC.